This TCR beta chain was identified during a study of monozygotic twins with inflammatory bowel disease. Using eight separate reactions per sample, the authors generated cDNA. TCRdb processed the 5' RACE reads again and assigns one entry to each CDR3 protein, with no DNA. The table lists about 380,000 distinct CDR3 sequences. A word on this clonotype: The antigen is not known.

Study-level findings and limits: Twins with IBD were found to have lower TCRbeta diversity (inverse Simpson) than healthy co-twins. Fewer clonotypes were shared with others by IBD patients than by healthy twins, especially with disease activity.

The draw for each donor consisted of a single 2.5 ml blood sample. This clonotype originated in a human donor with ulcerative colitis or Crohn's disease, or a healthy co-twin of an affected twin (not recorded which). Sequencing was performed on blood.

The CDR3: CASSYPRGGENSPLHF. The V call is TRBV6-5, the J call TRBJ1-6; TCRdb's D call, TRBD1, is unchecked because there is no DNA. The CDR3 covers 16 residues. Germline lookup yields CDR1 MNHEY and CDR2 SVGAGI.